These 13 T cell receptor beta chains came from one sample sequenced in a study of T cell responses to AZD1222 COVID-19 vaccine. TCRdb's table, derived via immunoSEQ multiplex PCR, lists solely in-frame clones and lacks some. The repertoire holds approximately 140,000 clones, with 80% to 95% as singletons. The material sequenced was peripheral blood, taken 28 days after the second AZD1222 dose. The origin of the receptors is an adult who received the AZD1222 COVID-19 vaccine.

The rearrangement joins TRBV14 to TRBJ1-6; D not resolved. This CDR3 is 13 amino acids long. Trimming removed 2 bases at V and 8 bases at J, with 7 bases between. CDR1 and CDR2 (germline): SGHDN, FVKESK. The CDR3, as DNA: TGTGCCAGCAGCCAATTACGGGATTCACCCCTCCACTTT. This translates into CASSQLRDSPLHF.

The chain uses TRBV10-3 and TRBJ2-2, with 11 bases aligning to TRBD2. V was clipped by 7 bases and J by 2 bases; unmatched bases: 6. Germline V lookup: CDR1 ENHRY, CDR2 SYGVKD. The CDR3 is 16 residues long. The CDR3 coding sequence is TGTGCCATCACCGAGGGACTAGCGGTAAACACCGGGGAGCTGTTTTTT. Protein product: CAITEGLAVNTGELFF.

The chain links TRBV7-6 to TRBJ1-3, with D unresolved. The CDR3 spans 17 residues. Trimming stripped 0 bases from V and 4 bases from J, with 16 bases between. Per the germline V gene, CDR1 is SGHVS and CDR2 is FNYEAQ. In DNA form, the CDR3 reads TGTGCCAGCAGCTTAGCCACATTCCGTTCCTCGGGAAACACCATATATTTT. This sequence encodes CASSLATFRSSGNTIYF.

This clone was observed a handful of times. The gene calls are TRBV6-5 and TRBJ1-6, with 9 bases aligning to TRBD1. In germline, CDR1 is MNHEY, CDR2 SVGAGI. The CDR3 length is 15 residues. The V gene end was trimmed by 7 bases and the J gene end by 10 bases; junction bases not matched to a gene: 11. CDR3 sequence reads: CASTTSGTGRSPLHF. CDR3 in DNA: TGTGCCAGCACCACGAGCGGGACAGGGCGATCACCCCTCCACTTT.

This rearrangement joins TRBV5-6 to TRBJ2-3, with D unclear. Per germline, CDR1 SGHDT and CDR2 YYEEEE. V lost 1 base to trimming and J lost 1 base, with 7 bases between them. There are 14 residues in the CDR3. The CDR3 is CASSLIARTDTQYF. CDR3 sequence (DNA): TGTGCCAGCAGCTTGATTGCTCGCACAGATACGCAGTATTTT.

CDR3 amino acids: CASSMGTSGRLNEQFF. The DNA of the CDR3 is TGTGCCAGTAGTATGGGGACTAGCGGGAGACTCAATGAGCAGTTCTTC. This rearrangement joins TRBV19 to TRBJ2-1; the match to TRBD2 covers 14 bases. V trimming: 3 bases; J trimming: 6 bases; junction bases outside the gene matches: 4. This CDR3 region has 16 residues. Per germline, CDR1 LNHDA and CDR2 SQIVND (reference sequence).

The count of this clone is one. The chain recombines TRBV5-4 with TRBJ2-1; TRBD1 agrees at 9 bases. The junction had 4 bases not matched to a gene; V was cut back by 0 bases and J by 3 bases. Per germline, CDR1 SGHNT and CDR2 YYREEE (reference sequence). This CDR3 spans 16 amino acids. The chain's CDR3 is CASSLAGTGLYNEQFF. The DNA for the CDR3 is TGTGCCAGCAGCTTGGCAGGGACAGGGCTCTACAATGAGCAGTTCTTC.

The chain recombines TRBV18 with TRBJ2-4, with 12 bases fitting TRBD2. Trimming removed 1 base from V and 8 bases from J; junction bases left unmatched: 9. From germline, CDR1 is KGHSH and CDR2 LQKENI. This CDR3 is built from 17 residues. CDR3 residues: CASSPQLAGGPRDIQYF. In nucleotides, the CDR3 is TGTGCCAGCTCACCACAACTAGCGGGGGGCCCTCGAGACATTCAGTACTTC.

The chain has TRBV7-2 and TRBJ1-5; D not certain. V was shortened by 4 bases and J by 0 bases, with 13 bases between the two germline ends. CDR3 size: 16 residues. Per the germline V gene, CDR1 is SGHTA and CDR2 is FQGNSA. CDR3 coding DNA: TGTGCCAGCAGCTCCTCAGCACGAAATAGCAATCAGCCCCAGCATTTT. It encodes CASSSSARNSNQPQHF.

The V call is TRBV4-2, the J call TRBJ1-2; D call uncertain. V lost 0 bases to trimming and J lost 5 bases, with 10 bases between them. This CDR3 spans 14 amino acids. Germline CDR1 and CDR2: LGHNA and YNFKEQ. The CDR3 is CASSQEATLYGYTF. DNA for the CDR3: TGTGCCAGCAGCCAAGAGGCGACTCTATATGGCTACACCTTC.

The rearrangement links TRBV5-5 to TRBJ1-6; no clear D gene. CDR1 and CDR2 from the germline V gene are SGHKS and YYEKEE (reference sequence). The CDR3 extends over 17 amino acids. V was trimmed by 4 bases and J by 0 bases, leaving 14 bases between them. CDR3 DNA: TGTGCCAGCAGCCCGACGACCGTCCTCTCCTATAATTCACCCCTCCACTTT. Translating it yields CASSPTTVLSYNSPLHF.

This clone was observed once. This chain joins TRBV7-2 and TRBJ2-3, with D maybe TRBD1 (7 bases). The CDR3 is 15 amino acids. Deletions cut 6 bases from V and 3 bases from J, with 16 bases between. Germline-derived CDR1 and CDR2 are SGHTA and FQGNSA. The CDR3 sequence is CASSYRGGGTDTQYF. Written as DNA, the CDR3 is TGTGCCAGCAGTTACAGGGGTGGGGGGACAGATACGCAGTATTTT.

The chain links TRBV11-2 to TRBJ1-1; D ambiguous. Germline lookup yields CDR1 SGHAT and CDR2 FQNNGV. This CDR3 has 14 amino acids. With 0 bases removed from V and 7 bases from J, the gap between germline ends came to 12 bases. The CDR3 coding sequence is TGTGCCAGCAGCTTAGATCAACGGACTAGTGAAGCTTTCTTT. Translation: CASSLDQRTSEAFF.